Presented here are 25 T cell receptor beta chains from one specimen sequenced in a study of CD8 T cells in ankylosing spondylitis. TCRdb independently ran MiXCR on the 5' RACE reads; one entry per CDR3 protein. The sample contains tens of thousands of distinct CDR3 sequences, about 5.4% of which appear only once. Sequenced input: blood, either unsorted or a sorted T cell fraction (not recorded which). The receptor set was obtained from a male donor with ankylosing spondylitis or in good health (not recorded which).

This clonotype was recorded at least ten times. The chain combines TRBV6-6 with TRBJ1-4; D might be TRBD1 (5 bases). There are 13 residues in the CDR3. Trimming removed 7 bases at V and 7 bases at J, with 13 bases between. Germline V gene data show CDR1 as MNHNY and CDR2 as SVGAGI (reference sequence). CDR3 region: CASMTRGPEKLFF. The CDR3 DNA reads as TGTGCCAGCATGACAAGGGGCCCTGAAAAACTGTTTTTT.

This clonotype was detected many times. The chain uses TRBV28 and TRBJ2-5; unclear D gene. The CDR3 loop spans 14 amino acids. The V end lost 1 base, the J end lost 1 base, and 7 bases lay between the germline ends. Germline values: CDR1 MDHEN, CDR2 SYDVKM. The CDR3 region has the DNA TGTGCCAGCAGTTTATCCTTCCCCCAAGAGACCCAGTACTTC. Translating it yields CASSLSFPQETQYF.

This clonotype was observed at least ten times. This chain uses TRBV20-1 with TRBJ2-7; 7 bases line up with TRBD1. Trimming took 4 bases from V and 0 from J; bases not matched to a gene: 3. CDR3 length: 13 amino acids. CDR1 and CDR2 (germline): DFQATT, SNEGSKA (reference sequence). The CDR3 DNA follows: TGCAGTGCTATAGGGACAGACTCCTACGAGCAGTACTTC. Amino acid sequence: CSAIGTDSYEQYF.

The table lists this clonotype with many counts. The chain combines TRBV12-3 or TRBV12-4 with TRBJ2-3, with TRBD2 matching over 11 bases. The CDR3 loop spans 17 amino acids. Trimming removed 2 bases from V and 2 bases from J; junction bases left unmatched: 6. CDR3 nucleotides: TGTGCCAGCAGTTTATGGGCTAGCGGGGGGAACACAGATACGCAGTATTTT. As protein: CASSLWASGGNTDTQYF.

This clonotype was picked up many times. This chain connects TRBV18 to TRBJ1-6; D is ambiguous. The CDR3 consists of 13 residues. Trimming pared 3 bases from V and 7 bases from J, leaving 7 bases between. Germline V gene sequence: CDR1 KGHSH, CDR2 LQKENI. The CDR3 coding sequence is TGTGCCAGCTCACCGGCGGGAAATTCACCCCTCCACTTT. This encodes CASSPAGNSPLHF.

This clonotype has a count of ten or more. The V and J genes are TRBV29-1 and TRBJ1-4; D perhaps matches TRBD1 (6 bases). Trimming shortened V by 6 bases and J by 1 base, and 9 bases separated the two germline ends. Germline V gene data show CDR1 as SQVTM and CDR2 as ANQGSEA. The CDR3 runs 13 residues. CDR3 DNA: TGCAGCGTGTTAGGGGGAACTAATGAAAAACTGTTTTTT. It translates to CSVLGGTNEKLFF. Variable domain in full (rest from reference TRBV29-1 and TRBJ1-4): SAVISQKPSRDICQRGTSLTIQCQVDSQVTMMFWYRQQPGQSLTLIATANQGSEATYESGFVIDKFPISRPNLTFSTLTVSNMSPEDSSIYLCSVLGGTNEKLFFGSGTQLSVL.

This clonotype occurred many times. This chain links TRBV10-3 with TRBJ2-3; tentatively, D is TRBD1 or TRBD2 (5 bases each). Trimming left V 8 bases short and J 6 bases short, with 15 bases between. The germline V gene encodes CDR1 ENHRY and CDR2 SYGVKD. The CDR3 contains 13 residues. As DNA, the CDR3 is TGTGCCATCTTGGCCCTCGGGGCGGATACGCAGTATTTT. This sequence encodes CAILALGADTQYF.

This clonotype occurred many times. V is TRBV3-1 and J is TRBJ2-4; possibly TRBD1 or TRBD2 for D (7 bases each). Germline lookup yields CDR1 LGHDT and CDR2 YNNKEL (reference sequence). The CDR3 has 18 amino acids. The V end was cut by 0 bases, the J end by 0 bases, with 15 bases between. As DNA, the CDR3 is TGTGCCAGCAGCCAAGATAGGGGGGAGGGGGCAGCCAAAAACATTCAGTACTTC. It translates to CASSQDRGEGAAKNIQYF.

Notes on this clonotype: A read error may explain this, as a much larger clone is one base away. The rearrangement uses TRBV7-6 and TRBJ2-1; D might be TRBD2 (6 bases). This CDR3 region has 13 residues. The germline gives CDR1 SGHVS, CDR2 FNYEAQ. The CDR3 DNA sequence: TGTGTCAGCAGCTCGGGGGACTACAATGAGCAGTTCTTC. Protein sequence: CVSSSGDYNEQFF.

This clonotype was recorded at least ten times. This rearrangement joins TRBV7-2 to TRBJ1-1; D not resolved. V dropped 1 base and J dropped 2 bases, with 5 bases sitting between them. Germline V gene data show CDR1 as SGHTA and CDR2 as FQGNSA. This CDR3 is 13 amino acids long. Here the CDR3 DNA reads TGTGCCAGCAGCTTAGGGTATAACACTGAAGCTTTCTTT. Translated: CASSLGYNTEAFF.

The sample holds many counts of this clonotype. The V and J genes are TRBV20-1 and TRBJ1-5, with D perhaps TRBD1 (6 bases). Germline V gene data show CDR1 as DFQATT and CDR2 as SNEGSKA (reference sequence). V was shortened by 6 bases and J by 4 bases, with 16 bases between the two germline ends. This CDR3 is 14 amino acids long. CDR3: CSAATGSRNQPQHF. Here the CDR3 DNA reads TGCAGTGCAGCAACAGGGAGTAGGAATCAGCCCCAGCATTTT.

J is TRBJ2-2 and V is TRBV2; the D gene is possibly TRBD1 (6 bases). Germline-derived CDR1 and CDR2 are SNHLY and FYNNEI. V dropped 3 bases and J dropped 1 base, with 15 bases sitting between them. This CDR3 region has 17 residues. The CDR3 coding sequence is TGTGCCAGCAGTGAGTACAGGGTCCCACTGAACACCGGGGAGCTGTTTTTT. As protein: CASSEYRVPLNTGELFF.

This clonotype has at least ten counts. The rearrangement links TRBV5-4 to TRBJ2-3, with D hard to call. Per germline, CDR1 SGHNT and CDR2 YYREEE (reference sequence). The CDR3 extends over 13 amino acids. Trimming removed 3 bases at V and 4 bases at J, with 9 bases between. The CDR3 DNA reads TGTGCCAGCAGCTCGCCTCTCCCAGATACGCAGTATTTT. Translation: CASSSPLPDTQYF.

The table lists this clonotype with many counts. J is TRBJ2-3 and V is TRBV9; perhaps TRBD1 as D (7 bases). The CDR3 loop spans 16 amino acids. Germline CDR1 is SGDLS and CDR2 is YYNGEE. The V end lost 2 bases, the J end lost 4 bases, and 17 bases lay between the germline ends. CDR3 sequence reads: CASSVQGGHLADTQYF. The CDR3, as DNA: TGTGCCAGCAGCGTCCAGGGGGGACACCTAGCAGATACGCAGTATTTT.

The table lists this clonotype with many counts. The chain joins TRBV12-3 or TRBV12-4 to TRBJ2-1; D is uncertain. V lost 5 bases and J lost 13, with 12 bases in between. The CDR3 runs 11 residues. CDR3 DNA sequence: TGTGCCAGCAGTCCTCAGGCCTTCCAGTTCTTC. Its protein product is CASSPQAFQFF.

This clonotype was seen at least ten times. The J gene is TRBJ2-7, the V gene TRBV6-1; D is undetermined. CDR1 is MNHNS, CDR2 SASEGT, per germline. CDR3 length: 13 amino acids. With 6 bases removed from V and 3 bases from J, the gap between germline ends came to 12 bases. The CDR3, as DNA: TGTGCCAGCAGGAACCTGGTGGGCTACGAGCAGTACTTC. Protein product: CASRNLVGYEQYF.

This clonotype is deemed medium-sized. The V call is TRBV27, the J call TRBJ1-5; a possible D gene is TRBD1 (5 bases). In germline, CDR1 is MNHEY, CDR2 SMNVEV (reference sequence). CDR3 size: 14 residues. Trimming removed 9 bases from V and 3 bases from J, with 15 bases in between. The CDR3 reads CASRGGYDNQPQHF. The CDR3 nucleotides read TGTGCCAGTCGCGGGGGGTACGACAATCAGCCCCAGCATTTT.

This clonotype was recorded many times. The chain combines TRBV7-3 with TRBJ2-3, with TRBD2 identical over 13 bases. This CDR3 spans 15 amino acids. V lost 2 bases and J lost 6; bases outside the gene matches: 2. Germline-derived CDR1 and CDR2 are SGHTA and FQGTGA. The CDR3 reads CASSLGGLAGDTQYF. The CDR3 nucleotides read TGTGCCAGCAGCTTAGGGGGACTAGCGGGGGATACGCAGTATTTT.

This clonotype was found many times. The V and J genes are TRBV4-2 and TRBJ2-4, with 7 bases identical to TRBD1. The trim removed 0 bases at V and 13 bases at J, leaving 15 bases unmatched. Germline assignment: CDR1 LGHNA and CDR2 YNFKEQ. The CDR3 loop spans 16 amino acids. The CDR3 sequence: CASSQEVGTELNPQYF. CDR3 in DNA: TGTGCCAGCAGCCAAGAGGTGGGGACAGAACTCAACCCCCAGTACTTC.

This clonotype has at least ten counts. The chain links TRBV27 to TRBJ1-5, with 9 bases that match TRBD1. J lost 4 bases, V lost 6 bases, and 7 bases had no gene match. In germline, CDR1 is MNHEY, CDR2 SMNVEV (reference sequence). The CDR3 extends over 15 amino acids. The CDR3 sequence is CASSPPGTGNQPQHF. CDR3 in DNA: TGTGCCAGCAGCCCTCCCGGGACAGGGAATCAGCCCCAGCATTTT.

This clonotype was counted ten times or more. V is TRBV5-1 and J is TRBJ2-1; the match to TRBD2 covers 10 bases. Germline V gives CDR1 SGHRS, CDR2 YFSETQ. V dropped 0 bases and J dropped 3; count of bases not matched to a gene: 6. The CDR3 totals 17 residues. CDR3 amino acids: CASSLVGLAPNYNEQFF. The CDR3 DNA reads as TGCGCCAGCAGCTTGGTGGGACTAGCGCCGAACTACAATGAGCAGTTCTTC.

Ten or more counts support this clonotype. This chain connects TRBV29-1 to TRBJ2-2; D may be TRBD1 (6 bases). Trimming cost V 0 bases and J 6 bases, with 20 bases left between them. Germline V gives CDR1 SQVTM, CDR2 ANQGSEA. There are 17 residues in the CDR3. The CDR3 protein is CSVEDRAGEGLSGELFF. The CDR3 bases are TGCAGCGTTGAAGATCGGGCAGGGGAAGGGTTGTCCGGGGAGCTGTTTTTT.

This clonotype occurred many times. Germline and junction disagree at one end, which may indicate a read error. J is TRBJ2-2 and V is TRBV20-1; D is perhaps TRBD2 (5 bases). The CDR3 spans 15 residues. Germline V lookup: CDR1 DFQATT, CDR2 SNEGSKA (reference sequence). The CDR3: CSTRVSLQNTGELFF. CDR3 bases: TGCAGTACTAGAGTGTCTCTCCAGAACACCGGGGAGCTGTTTTTT.

This clonotype was found many times. The chain couples TRBV14 to TRBJ2-2; D is uncertain. Germline V lookup: CDR1 SGHDN, CDR2 FVKESK. The CDR3 is 15 amino acids. Between the trimmed V and J ends, which lost 0 bases and 7 bases, there was a span of 12 bases. CDR3 in amino acids: CASSQEYEHLGELFF. The CDR3, as DNA: TGTGCCAGCAGCCAAGAGTATGAACATCTCGGGGAGCTGTTTTTT.

This clonotype was recorded at least ten times. This chain joins TRBV7-2 and TRBJ2-5; perhaps TRBD1 as D (6 bases). With 5 bases removed from V and 7 bases from J, the gap between germline ends came to 23 bases. The CDR3 is made up of 16 amino acids. CDR1 is SGHTA and CDR2 is FQGNSA in the germline V gene. The chain's CDR3 is CASSPFPYRGSGTQYF. The CDR3, as DNA: TGTGCCAGCAGCCCTTTCCCGTATAGGGGGTCTGGGACCCAGTACTTC.